This T cell receptor beta chain is drawn from a study of shared clonotypes between healthy human individuals (dated by TCRdb to between 2020 and 2021). For context, the study as a whole: A couple of women and three men aged 18 to 49 years were included in the cohort. For each donor, CD4 naive and CD4 memory were each given three plates, CD8 naive was given two plates, and CD8 memory was given one plate. To estimate repertoire size and how much clonotype sharing occurs between individuals, the study deeply sequenced the blood TCR repertoires of roughly 5 healthy adults. Per donor, leukapheresis produced somewhere between about 0.8 and 9 billion PBMCs. Different laboratories and diverse techniques were used to prepare libraries and sequence TCR repertoires, to increase sequencing depth and limit assay-specific biases. Summary of the overall study and its limitations: Pairwise subsampling indicated that sequencing depth was expected to affect the degree of clonotype sharing among donors. Sampling was restricted to blood, and TCR repertoires in tissues likely differ from the TCR repertoires found in blood. Because the study included a small number of donors, the genetic and exposure-history diversity represented was limited. Compared with non-shared clonotypes, clonotypes shared by all four sorted-subset donors had higher generation probabilities. Across several donors, roughly 5.1% of naive CD4, roughly 3.5% of naive CD8, roughly 2.3% of memory CD4, and approximately 0.4% of memory CD8 clonotypes were shared. Incomplete sequencing was indicated by rarefaction of sorted-subset datasets, despite the large sequencing depth. Larger estimated clonotype richness was generally found for naive subsets than for memory subsets.

Using the deep immunoSEQ assay, TCR CDR3 regions were amplified from genomic DNA by multiplex PCR. Genomic DNA extracted from each cell subset was distributed evenly over all wells of several immunoSEQ 96-well plates, and each plate served as one replicate. For sorted subsets, about 200 ng genomic DNA, equal to some 30,000 T cell genomes, was loaded into each replicate PCR. The purified libraries were quantified using a Qubit 3.0 fluorometer, sized with a Bioanalyzer 2100, and then quantified again using the KAPA Library Quantification kit. Every immunoSEQ 96-well plate was sequenced on a dedicated single-read 150-cycle Illumina NextSeq 550 flow cell. The paper's data handling went like this. Because only junctional sequences without quality scores were contained in the immunoSEQ output, filtering matching that applied to full-length reads could not be performed. Sequences were annotated with PyIR, a Python wrapper for IgBLAST v1.9, using IMGT germline references to assign V/J genes and CDR3. Any read was removed if the V/J assignment was weak (E-value above 1e-6), the CDR3 was missing, or the read contained stop codons, out-of-frame junctions, or ambiguous translated residues. V3J clonotypes were defined as sequences sharing the same inferred V gene, J gene, and CDR3 amino acid sequence. The percentage overlap between two repertoires was calculated by dividing the number of shared unique clonotypes by the size of the smaller repertoire. Richness of each repertoire was evaluated using RTK rarefaction, the Chao1 estimator, and Recon v2.1 estimates of unobserved clonotypes. Generation probabilities were computed with OLGA for all TCRbeta clonotypes obtained by the gDNA method from several donors. In its TCRdb copy, this immuneACCESS table keeps in-frame sequences only and misses some clones. Where compared with another copy, unresolved V genes explain less than half of these, and the others have no known cause. V and J calls and clone size come straight from that table; D and trimming were deduced from the DNA. This sample comprises approximately 2,200,000 clones, approximately 94% of them detected only once. Around 1.7% of the sample rests with the top ten.

CD8 naive samples were CD45RO-negative cells positively selected for CCR7, giving a CD45RA+CCR7+ population that excluded TemRA cells. Healthy HIV-negative adults with no recently reported acute infections or vaccinations were included as donors. Every donor was a Caucasian adult living in Nashville, Tennessee, USA. After blood collection by leukapheresis, PBMCs were isolated using Ficoll-Histopaque density gradient centrifugation and then cryopreserved in the vapor phase of liquid nitrogen. Purity and quantity of every magnetically sorted T cell population were checked by analytical flow cytometry. Genomic DNA was isolated from each sorted fraction and quantified by UV absorbance on a Nanodrop 2000c. CDR1 and CDR2, looked up from the germline V gene (reference sequence), are DFQATT and SNEGSKA. The CDR3 runs 11 residues from the cysteine to the phenylalanine. Left in the record is the CDR3 DNA by itself, 33 bases read in frame from the first base.

A word on this clone: Its antigen remains unidentified. No base-level quality is on record; no much larger clone is a single base apart.

In this chain, TRBV20-1 is recombined with TRBJ2-2, with no reliable assignment of the D segment. Specimen: naive CD8+ T cells from PBMCs. The cell subset or site label, read with the paper, signifies: CD45RA+CCR7+. The clonotype was recovered from a man aged 18-30 years in good health. Some clones in this sample may be carry-over from other donors' samples. The CDR3 in this case is CSVGGTGELFF. The nucleotide sequence reads as follows: TGCAGCGTAGGCGGTACCGGGGAGCTGTTTTTT.